A single sample gave rise to the 29 T cell receptor beta chains below, sequenced in a study of T cell responses to AZD1222 COVID-19 vaccine. Profiled with immunoSEQ multiplex PCR; TCRdb holds only in-frame clones, not every one. Among roughly 150,000 clones listed, roughly 90% were seen once. The source was peripheral blood, collected on day 0 of AZD1222 vaccination. Receptors originate from an adult in good health.

The J gene is TRBJ2-7, the V gene TRBV5-1; TRBD2 might be the D (6 bases). The CDR3 runs 17 residues. Germline CDR1 is SGHRS and CDR2 is YFSETQ. V lost 0 bases, J lost 6 bases, and 22 bases lay in between. CDR3 sequence (DNA): TGCGCCAGCAGCTTGGAGGGTGGGCGGGGCTCCCCCAGCGAGCAGTACTTC. Translating it yields CASSLEGGRGSPSEQYF.

This chain uses TRBV7-8 with TRBJ2-3; D perhaps matches TRBD2 (5 bases). This CDR3 has 13 residues. Looked up from germline, CDR1 is SGHVS and CDR2 is FQNEAQ. V shed 1 base and J shed 5 bases, with 7 bases lying between them. CDR3 bases: TGTGCCAGCAGCTTAGGGACTGGAGATACGCAGTATTTT. This encodes CASSLGTGDTQYF.

The rearrangement uses TRBV18 and TRBJ1-1; tentative D call: TRBD1 (5 bases). This CDR3 comprises 14 residues. Germline-derived CDR1 and CDR2 are KGHSH and LQKENI. V was shortened by 2 bases and J by 10 bases, with 17 bases between the two germline ends. In DNA form, the CDR3 reads TGTGCCAGCTCACCAACCCAGGACAATCCCGGAGCTTTCTTT. Translated: CASSPTQDNPGAFF.

The chain joins TRBV27 to TRBJ2-7, with 9 bases matching TRBD2. With 6 bases clipped from V and 3 bases from J, the junction kept 6 bases outside the gene matches. The CDR3 runs 14 residues. Germline CDR1 is MNHEY and CDR2 is SMNVEV (reference sequence). The CDR3 is CASSGTSPLYEQYF. CDR3 in DNA: TGTGCCAGCAGCGGGACTAGCCCACTCTACGAGCAGTACTTC.

The genes are TRBV4-1 and TRBJ1-2; tentative D call: TRBD1 (5 bases). Germline lookup yields CDR1 MGHRA and CDR2 YSYEKL. The CDR3 is 13 residues long. The V end was cut by 0 bases, the J end by 6 bases, with 8 bases between. The CDR3 protein is CASSQDWGDGYTF. Written as DNA, the CDR3 is TGCGCCAGCAGCCAAGATTGGGGGGATGGCTACACCTTC.

The chain couples TRBV18 to TRBJ2-1, with D possibly being TRBD1 (5 bases). V was pared by 4 bases and J by 1 base, with 5 bases between. The CDR3 loop spans 13 amino acids. Germline V CDR1 and CDR2: KGHSH, LQKENI. This CDR3 is CASSQGSYNEQFF. The CDR3 DNA reads as TGTGCCAGCTCACAGGGGTCCTACAATGAGCAGTTCTTC.

The count of this clone is one. The V and J genes are TRBV5-6 and TRBJ1-1; the D is unclear. V dropped 0 bases and J dropped 10 bases, with 16 bases sitting between them. The germline V gene has CDR1 SGHDT and CDR2 YYEEEE. The CDR3 is 14 residues long. As DNA, the CDR3 is TGTGCCAGCAGCTTGGGGGAGACCCAGCTGGGAGCTTTCTTT. This codes for CASSLGETQLGAFF.

This chain joins TRBV10-1 and TRBJ2-3; D gene unclear. Germline V gives CDR1 WNHNN, CDR2 SYGVQD (reference sequence). The germline V and J ends were trimmed by 6 bases and 0 bases, with 13 bases remaining between them. The CDR3 is 15 amino acids. The CDR3 here is CASRVRRSSTDTQYF. CDR3 bases: TGCGCCAGCAGGGTGCGTCGTTCTAGCACAGATACGCAGTATTTT.

The rearrangement links TRBV3-1 (or the pseudogene TRBV3-2) to TRBJ2-4; TRBD1 is a possible D gene (6 bases). The CDR3 is 16 amino acids. The germline CDR1 and CDR2 sequences are LGHDT and YNNKEL (reference sequence). Trimming shortened V by 1 base and J by 0 bases, and 10 bases separated the two germline ends. The DNA of the CDR3 is TGTGCCAGCAGCCAAGGCGGACAGATAGCCAAAAACATTCAGTACTTC. It is translated as CASSQGGQIAKNIQYF.

This clone was seen just once. The gene calls are TRBV5-1 and TRBJ2-2; no reliable D call. This CDR3 comprises 13 residues. Germline V lookup: CDR1 SGHRS, CDR2 YFSETQ. V lost 0 bases to trimming and J lost 3 bases, with 3 bases between them. The chain's CDR3 is CASSLDHTGELFF. The CDR3 nucleotides are TGCGCCAGCAGCTTGGACCACACCGGGGAGCTGTTTTTT. Drawing the rest from reference TRBV5-1 and TRBJ2-2, the complete variable domain is KAGVTQTPRYLIKTRGQQVTLSCSPISGHRSVSWYQQTPGQGLQFLFEYFSETQRNKGNFPGRFSGRQFSNSRSEMNVSTLELGDSALYLCASSLDHTGELFFGEGSRLTVL.

The chain links TRBV6-6 to TRBJ2-5, with a weak D call TRBD1 (6 bases). Trimming removed 0 bases from V and 1 base from J, with 6 bases in between. The CDR3 is made up of 14 amino acids. CDR1 is MNHNY, CDR2 SVGAGI, per germline (reference sequence). This chain's CDR3 is CASSYSDSQETQYF. DNA of the CDR3: TGTGCCAGCAGTTACTCGGACAGCCAAGAGACCCAGTACTTC.

The chain combines TRBV3-1 (or the pseudogene TRBV3-2) with TRBJ2-2; 7 bases fit TRBD1. The V segment lost 4 bases and the J segment 5 bases; nucleotides outside the gene matches: 7. CDR1 LGHDT and CDR2 YNNKEL come from the germline V gene (reference sequence). The CDR3 loop spans 15 amino acids. Here the CDR3 DNA reads TGTGCCAGCAGCCCCTACAGGGGCGCAACCGGGGAGCTGTTTTTT. This sequence encodes CASSPYRGATGELFF.

V and J are TRBV21-1 and TRBJ2-1; the D call in the table, TRBD2, was not verified against the DNA. TRBV21-1 is termed a pseudogene. CDR3 length equals 17 residues. In nucleotides, the CDR3 is TGTGCCAGCAGCGATCCATCTGCGGGAGGCAGAGGCAATGAGCAGTTCTTC. Amino acid sequence: CASSDPSAGGRGNEQFF.

The chain has TRBV7-9 and TRBJ1-3, with a tentative D call TRBD1 (5 bases). Germline V gene sequence: CDR1 SEHNR, CDR2 FQNEAQ (reference sequence). Trimming cost V 5 bases and J 0 bases, with 8 bases left between them. The length of the CDR3 is 14 residues. The CDR3 bases are TGTGCCAGCAGCGGGGCGAACTCTGGAAACACCATATATTTT. Translated: CASSGANSGNTIYF.

The chain has TRBV6-5 and TRBJ2-4; no firm D call. V lost 6 bases and J lost 5, with 17 bases in between. This CDR3 spans 15 amino acids. CDR1 and CDR2 (germline): MNHEY, SVGAGI. For the CDR3, the DNA is TGTGCCAGCAGGCCCACAGTCCGGGCCGAAAACATTCAGTACTTC. This encodes CASRPTVRAENIQYF.

V gene TRBV10-2 combines with J gene TRBJ1-2, with D perhaps TRBD1 (6 bases). The CDR3 extends over 15 amino acids. Trimming pared 0 bases from V and 4 bases from J, leaving 12 bases between. Per germline, CDR1 WSHSY and CDR2 SAAADI. The CDR3 loop is CASSESGGTLYGYTF. DNA for the CDR3: TGCGCCAGCAGTGAGTCAGGGGGAACCCTCTATGGCTACACCTTC.

The V call is TRBV7-6, the J call TRBJ2-5; no reliable D call. The CDR3 consists of 13 residues. The V and J ends lost 5 bases and 3 bases respectively, with 10 bases between them. Germline CDR1 SGHVS, CDR2 FNYEAQ. The CDR3 DNA follows: TGTGCCAGCAGCCCGAGAGTAAAAGAGACCCAGTACTTC. Residues: CASSPRVKETQYF.

The V and J genes are TRBV4-1 and TRBJ1-2, with D maybe TRBD1 (5 bases). The CDR3 sequence is 14 residues long. Germline V lookup: CDR1 MGHRA, CDR2 YSYEKL. Trimming took off 2 bases at V and 6 bases at J, with 13 bases between the two ends. The CDR3 DNA sequence: TGCGCCAGCAGCCAATCAGGGACGGCTCATGGCTACACCTTC. Protein product: CASSQSGTAHGYTF.

The chain uses TRBV7-9 and TRBJ1-1, with D maybe TRBD1 (5 bases). V lost 5 bases to trimming and J lost 0 bases, with 13 bases between them. CDR1 SEHNR and CDR2 FQNEAQ come from the germline V gene (reference sequence). This CDR3 region has 15 residues. The CDR3 sequence is CASSGRGVMNTEAFF. The CDR3 nucleotides are TGTGCCAGCAGCGGGAGAGGGGTTATGAACACTGAAGCTTTCTTT. Full variable domain (remainder filled in from reference TRBV7-9 and TRBJ1-1): DTGVSQNPRHKITKRGQNVTFRCDPISEHNRLYWYRQTLGQGPEFLTYFQNEAQLEKSRLLSDRFSAERPKGSFSTLEIQRTEQGDSAMYLCASSGRGVMNTEAFFGQGTRLTVV.

V usage is TRBV28 and J usage is TRBJ1-5, with D uncertain. Germline-derived CDR1 and CDR2 are MDHEN and SYDVKM. The CDR3 runs to 15 residues. Trimming stripped 3 bases from V and 6 bases from J, with 15 bases between. The CDR3 loop is CASSFSGSRGQPQHF. CDR3 coding DNA: TGTGCCAGCAGTTTCTCGGGGTCCCGAGGTCAGCCCCAGCATTTT.

This clone was counted once. This chain links TRBV5-1 with TRBJ1-1; D possibly corresponds to TRBD1 (5 bases). The CDR3 loop spans 14 amino acids. V was trimmed by 3 bases and J by 1 base, leaving 10 bases between them. The germline CDR1 and CDR2 sequences are SGHRS and YFSETQ. DNA for the CDR3: TGCGCCAGCAGCTCCGGACACTCGAACACTGAAGCTTTCTTT. This codes for CASSSGHSNTEAFF.

The chain recombines TRBV6-5 with TRBJ1-2; no firm D call. From germline, CDR1 is MNHEY and CDR2 SVGAGI. The V end lost 7 bases, the J end lost 4 bases, and 13 bases lay between the germline ends. The CDR3 sequence is 13 residues long. CDR3: CASTQRGGYGYTF. The CDR3 DNA is TGTGCCAGCACCCAACGGGGAGGCTATGGCTACACCTTC.

The J gene is TRBJ2-2, the V gene TRBV6-6; the match to TRBD2 covers 8 bases. The CDR3 extends over 16 amino acids. From germline, CDR1 is MNHNY and CDR2 SVGAGI (reference sequence). The junction had 7 bases not matched to a gene; V was cut back by 0 bases and J by 7 bases. The CDR3 DNA reads TGTGCCAGCAGTTACTCGAGCGGGAGAGGGGACGGGGAGCTGTTTTTT. Translation gives CASSYSSGRGDGELFF.

The genes are TRBV19 and TRBJ2-7; D is tentatively TRBD1 or TRBD2 (5 bases each). Germline CDR1 is LNHDA and CDR2 is SQIVND (reference sequence). The CDR3 totals 14 residues. V lost 6 bases and J lost 0, with 12 bases in between. CDR3 sequence (DNA): TGTGCCAGTAGATCCGGGACGGGCTCCTACGAGCAGTACTTC. It codes for CASRSGTGSYEQYF.

This chain joins TRBV11-3 and TRBJ2-1; D may match TRBD1 or TRBD2 (5 bases each). CDR1 and CDR2 (germline): SGHNT, YENEEA. This CDR3 contains 14 residues. The ends were cut back, 3 bases at V and 5 bases at J, with 11 bases in the middle. In nucleotides, the CDR3 is TGTGCCAGCAGCTTTACCCCGGGGCACAATGAGCAGTTCTTC. This sequence encodes CASSFTPGHNEQFF.

The chain uses TRBV30 and TRBJ1-2; D not resolved. This CDR3 is 13 amino acids long. The germline V gene encodes CDR1 GTSNPN and CDR2 SVGIG (reference sequence). Trimming took 1 base from V and 1 from J, leaving 7 bases between them. The chain's CDR3 is CAWSEAFNYGYTF. CDR3 nucleotides: TGTGCCTGGAGTGAAGCCTTTAACTATGGCTACACCTTC. Looking up the rest from reference TRBV30 and TRBJ1-2 gives the full variable domain: SQTIHQWPATLVQPVGSPLSLECTVEGTSNPNLYWYRQAAGRGLQLLFYSVGIGQISSEVPQNLSASRPQDRQFILSSKKLLLSDSGFYLCAWSEAFNYGYTFGSGTRLTVV.

The gene calls are TRBV4-3 and TRBJ2-1; D is tentatively TRBD1 or TRBD2 (5 bases each). The CDR3 runs 16 residues. Germline-derived CDR1 and CDR2 are LGHNA and YSLEER. The V end lost 3 bases, the J end lost 12 bases, and 24 bases lay between the germline ends. The CDR3: CASSQAGTTTMRGQFF. As DNA, the CDR3 is TGCGCCAGCAGCCAGGCCGGGACGACGACAATGAGGGGGCAGTTCTTC.

CDR3 residues: CASSQFLDRGDTQYF. The CDR3 DNA sequence: TGCGCCAGCAGCCAATTCTTGGACAGGGGGGATACGCAGTATTTT. The chain joins TRBV4-1 to TRBJ2-3, with TRBD1 identical over 10 bases. The trim removed 2 bases at V and 6 bases at J, leaving 5 bases unmatched. In germline, CDR1 is MGHRA, CDR2 YSYEKL. The CDR3 covers 15 residues.

Here the CDR3 DNA reads TGTGCCAGCAGCTCCGGGGCCGGGGGGTCTATGGATACGCAGTATTTT. It specifies CASSSGAGGSMDTQYF. This chain connects TRBV7-6 to TRBJ2-3; 7 bases map to TRBD2. Germline CDR1 reads SGHVS; CDR2 reads FNYEAQ. The CDR3 contains 16 residues. The V and J ends lost 4 bases and 6 bases, in that order; junction bases with no gene match: 13. Based on the CDR3 plus reference TRBV7-6 and TRBJ2-3, the full variable domain is GAGVSQSPRYKVTKRGQDVALRCDPISGHVSLYWYRQALGQGPEFLTYFNYEAQQDKSGLPNDRFSAERPEGSISTLTIQRTEQRDSAMYRCASSSGAGGSMDTQYFGPGTRLTVL.